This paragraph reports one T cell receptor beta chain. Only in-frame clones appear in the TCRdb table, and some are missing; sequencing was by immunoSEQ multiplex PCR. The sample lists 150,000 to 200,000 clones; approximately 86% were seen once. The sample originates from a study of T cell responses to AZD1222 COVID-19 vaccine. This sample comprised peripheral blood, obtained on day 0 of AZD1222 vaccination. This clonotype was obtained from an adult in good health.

CDR3 bases: TGTGCCAGCAGTGAAGGGCCCGGGCAGCCCCAGCATTTT. Its protein product is CASSEGPGQPQHF. V usage is TRBV6-1 and J usage is TRBJ1-5; D gene ambiguous. CDR3 length equals 13 residues. Trimming shortened V by 1 base and J by 7 bases, and 8 bases separated the two germline ends. The V gene's germline CDR1 is MNHNS and CDR2 SASEGT.